This TCR beta chain was profiled in a study of sequential checkpoint blockade in melanoma. Germline V gives CDR1 MGHRA, CDR2 YSYEKL. This CDR3 region has 15 residues. V shed 4 bases, J shed 0 bases, and the junction held 2 bases outside the gene matches. The treatment denotes: randomized to nivolumab then ipilimumab (arm A) or the reverse (arm B). Sorted cells were live CD3+CD8+, lacking CD19 and CD56, from PBMCs. This clone is a singleton in its sample. The assay was immunoSEQ multiplex PCR, and TCRdb's table has in-frame clones only and misses some. The sample shows about 37,000 clones, roughly 86% of them seen only once.

The TCR sequence derives from a human donor with melanoma. The sample in question was CD8+ T cells sorted from blood (inferred from file names), obtained from a patient given nivolumab and ipilimumab in sequence. The chain joins TRBV4-1 to TRBJ2-2, with 7 bases identical to TRBD1. Written as DNA, the CDR3 is TGCGCCAGCAGCCTCCAGGGGGCGAACACCGGGGAGCTGTTTTTT. Translation gives CASSLQGANTGELFF.